This T cell receptor beta chain is from a study of Ad26.COV2.S vaccination and SARS-CoV-2 variants (dated by TCRdb to the early 2020s). Study-wide context: Vaccine-arm donors were drawn from COV1001, a multicentre, randomized, double-blind, placebo-controlled phase I-IIa trial of Ad26.COV2.S in healthy adults. Dosing of Ad26.COV2.S was intramuscular, at either 5x10^10 or 1x10^11 viral particles, delivered as one shot or as two shots spaced 56 days apart. TCRbeta repertoire sequencing was used to assess the specificity and breadth of SARS-CoV-2-reactive T cell receptors after Ad26.COV2.S vaccination. The TCR-sequenced set comprised approximately 32 samples: about 19 Ad26.COV2.S vaccine recipients, 5 placebo recipients and 8 SARS-CoV-2 convalescent individuals. Trial participants were randomized into five groups of five: low-dose or high-dose Ad26.COV2.S given once or twice, or placebo on both occasions. Investigators remained blinded to trial group allocation during experiments and outcome assessment. Overall study results and their limits: The authors noted that the TCR breadth and depth analyses may have underestimated total T cell responses. Ad26.COV2.S recipients had higher spike-specific TCR breadth than placebo recipients (P = 0.0014). After vaccination, spike-specific CD8+ and CD4+ T cell responses were reported to show substantial breadth. Non-spike TCR breadth was comparable between vaccine and placebo recipients, consistent with the vaccine containing only spike. Comparing responses between vaccine doses or regimens was not something the study was powered to do.

The label giving this sample's treatment or condition can be read as: some 20 received Ad26.COV2.S at low or high dose, single or two shots; a few received placebo; per-sample allocation not given. For vaccine and placebo recipients, repertoires were sequenced using samples collected on day 63 after the first injection. Between 29 July and 7 August 2020, Cohort 1b enrolled about 27 adults aged 18-55 years at one site in Boston, USA. Ad26.COV2.S consisted of a replication-incompetent adenovirus type 26 vector by which a prefusion-stabilized SARS-CoV-2 spike protein from the original Wuhan strain was expressed. The immunoSEQ Assay was the method used to sequence TCRbeta CDR3 regions. After extraction, genomic DNA underwent amplification by bias-controlled multiplex PCR, followed by high-throughput sequencing. In the paper's pipeline: To quantify the absolute abundance of each unique TCRbeta CDR3 region, sequences were collapsed and filtered. T cell fraction was estimated by normalizing TCRbeta template counts to usable DNA, with usable DNA measured through amplification of reference genes found in all nucleated cells. Repertoire TCRs were annotated as SARS-CoV-2-specific when V gene, CDR3 amino acid sequence and J gene were exactly matched to a known reactive TCR set. The reference SARS-CoV-2 TCR set was derived from MIRA and filtered for enrichment in COVID-19-positive ImmuneCODE repertoires, a step that removed public or cross-reactive TCRs. Using the MIRA antigens, annotated TCRs were further analysed by specific ORF or by position within an ORF. Breadth was defined as the number of annotated unique rearrangements divided by the total number of unique productive rearrangements, and depth was defined as the summed frequency of the annotated unique rearrangements. Two-sided Wilcoxon rank-sum tests were applied when comparing TCR breadth between groups. TCRdb took over this immuneACCESS table, retaining in-frame rearrangements with V and J assigned. Such tables are incomplete; in checked studies, under half of the missing clones stem from an unresolved V gene, and the remainder is unexplained. Clone size and the V and J calls come from that table; the DNA yielded D and trimming. This sample gives a few hundred thousand clones in total; over 80% of them show up just once. The ten most abundant clones make up approximately 1.7% of the sample.

A word on this clone: Its recognized antigen is unknown. The sample holds no much larger clone one base away, and base qualities are not on file.

The TCR comes from a person between 18 and 65 years old who received the Ad26.COV2.S COVID-19 vaccine or a placebo. The sequencing used peripheral blood, collected in a trial of Ad26.COV2.S vaccine versus placebo.

The DNA sequence reads TGTGCCAGCAGTTCTGGGACCCAAACCTATAATCAGCCCCAGCATTTT. It translates to CASSSGTQTYNQPQHF. The V gene is TRBV28 and the J gene is TRBJ1-5; the D segment could be TRBD1, given 5 matching bases. The V end loses 4 bases and the J end loses 4 bases, and a stretch of 17 bases separates them. Reading the germline V gene gives CDR1 MDHEN and CDR2 SYDVKM. From its cysteine to its phenylalanine, the CDR3 spans 16 amino acids. Only CDR3 DNA remains: 48 bases, in frame from the first base.